The present TCR beta chain was sequenced within a study of T-cell memory formation after mild COVID-19 (dated by TCRdb to the early 2020s). For the wider study: Most TCR sequence clusters were specific to one of the two donors. Longitudinal TCRalpha and TCRbeta repertoire sequencing tracked T-cell clones expanding and contracting after mild COVID-19 in two donors. The cohort comprised two young, previously healthy adult volunteers, one female and one male. General study outcomes and caveats: The study covered only a couple of mild cases, and larger cohorts including severe cases with pre-infection samples were considered necessary. Clones contracting from day 15 to 85 had balanced CD4/CD8 phenotypes, while a second wave expanding from day 15 to 37 was biased towards CD4+. Some responding clones were detected in pre-infection memory, which suggested that pre-existing cross-reactive memory T cells had joined the SARS-CoV-2 response. Contracting CD4+ clones were located mainly in the CM and EM memory subsets, whereas CD8+ clones were found to be enriched in EMRA. The second-wave clones that peaked on day 37 were not confirmed to be SARS-CoV-2 specific.

At least ten counts were recorded for this clonotype. Its antigen remains unidentified. Base qualities are not provided; no much larger clone lies one nucleotide away. Trimming costs V 2 bases and J 0 bases, and their ends lie 3 bases apart. Taken from cysteine to phenylalanine, the CDR3 has 13 residues. The CDR3 DNA has 39 bases and is translated from base 1. The CDR1 and CDR2 encoded by the germline V gene are KGHSH and LQKENI. The sequencer was an Illumina NovaSeq 6000. TCRalpha and TCRbeta cDNA libraries were constructed by 5'RACE with constant-segment primers, with sample barcodes and unique molecular identifiers being introduced. RNA was extracted from every sample with Trizol reagent. Amplification of the libraries took two PCR steps, and the second step added a second sample barcode plus Illumina TruSeq adapters. The libraries were sequenced on an Illumina NovaSeq using 2 x 150 bp paired-end reads. The authors' pipeline ran thus. With migec v1.2.7, reads were demultiplexed and then collapsed into UMI-guided consensus sequences. Using mixcr v2.1.11, UMI consensuses were aligned to TRA and TRB V and J templates and then assembled into clonotypes. A clonotype was counted as expanded or contracted only if both edgeR and NoisET called the change significant, with noise models trained on biological replicates. edgeR calls used a false discovery rate-adjusted p below 0.01 and a log2 fold-change threshold of 1. As an exploratory analysis of dynamics, max-normalized trajectories of the 1000 most abundant clonotypes were examined by PCA with hierarchical clustering. Separately sequenced CD4+ and CD8+ repertoires were used to assign the CD4 or CD8 phenotype of responding clones. TCRdb trimmed the raw reads at Q25, called clones with MiXCR and kept productive beta chains. Each entry is one CDR3 protein sequence, shown with its most common DNA and genes. What appears here as the V and J calls and clone size reflects TCRdb's work, not the paper's. For this sample the table gives around 130,000 distinct CDR3 sequences, of which 17% were detected only once. 4% to 6% of the sample lies in the top ten.

PBMCs were isolated by Ficoll-Paque density gradient centrifugation. The chain links TRBV18 with TRBJ2-3, with no confidently assigned D gene. Sequencing was carried out using PBMCs or a T cell subset sorted from them (not recorded which). The TCR originated in a man aged 18 to 29 who had mild COVID-19 (a few samples of this study predate the infection). The sample titles of this study are shuffled in the database, so cell type and time point are left out; the donor was told from shared clones. The CDR3 amino acid sequence is: CASSPTSTDTQYF. The nucleotide sequence is given as TGTGCCAGCTCACCAACTAGCACAGATACGCAGTATTTT.